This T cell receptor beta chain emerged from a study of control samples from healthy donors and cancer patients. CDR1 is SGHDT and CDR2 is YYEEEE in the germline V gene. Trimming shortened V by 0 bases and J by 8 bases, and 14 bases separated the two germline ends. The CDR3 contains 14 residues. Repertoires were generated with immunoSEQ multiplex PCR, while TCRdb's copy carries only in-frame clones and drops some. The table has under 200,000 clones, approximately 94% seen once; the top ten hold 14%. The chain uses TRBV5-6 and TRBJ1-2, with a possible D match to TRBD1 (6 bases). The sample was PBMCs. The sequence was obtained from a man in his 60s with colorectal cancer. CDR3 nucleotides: TGTGCCAGCAGCTTGGGCGGGGGCCGAGGAGGCTACACCTTC. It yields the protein CASSLGGGRGGYTF.